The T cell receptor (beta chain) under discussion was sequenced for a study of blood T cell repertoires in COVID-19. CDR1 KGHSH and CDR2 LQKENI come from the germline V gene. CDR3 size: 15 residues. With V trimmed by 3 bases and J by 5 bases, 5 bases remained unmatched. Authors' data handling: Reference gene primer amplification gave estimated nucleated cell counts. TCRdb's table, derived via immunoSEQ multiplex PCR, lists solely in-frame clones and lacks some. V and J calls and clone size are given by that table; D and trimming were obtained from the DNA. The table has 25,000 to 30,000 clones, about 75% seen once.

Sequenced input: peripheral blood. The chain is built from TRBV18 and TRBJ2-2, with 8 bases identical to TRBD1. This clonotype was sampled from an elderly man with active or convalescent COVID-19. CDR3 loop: CASSPPQGATGELFF. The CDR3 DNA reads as TGTGCCAGCTCACCCCCGCAGGGGGCAACCGGGGAGCTGTTTTTT.